The rows below give T cell receptor beta chains drawn from one sample of a study of T cell responses to AZD1222 COVID-19 vaccine. Assay used: immunoSEQ multiplex PCR; TCRdb lists only in-frame clones, some missing. The top ten clones hold 1.7% of a sample with 130,000 to 150,000 clones, more than 90% of them seen once. The source material was peripheral blood, sampled on day 0 of AZD1222 vaccination. The receptors were sampled from an adult in good health. Each CDR3 is given with its conserved first and last residue. A D gene is named only where the DNA matches it firmly. Clone size is given for some rows only: seen once, a few or many times, or a class if the clone is expanded.

J gene	clone size	CDR3 length	V gene	D gene	CDR3 protein	CDR3 DNA
TRBJ2-2	NA	15	TRBV5-1	TRBD2	CASSPTSGSAGELFF	TGCGCCAGCAGCCCGACTAGCGGGAGCGCCGGGGAGCTGTTTTTT
TRBJ2-7	NA	15	TRBV3-1/TRBV3-2	TRBD1	CASSLGQGASGEQYF	TGTGCCAGCAGCCTCGGACAGGGGGCCAGTGGAGAGCAGTACTTC
TRBJ2-1	NA	15	TRBV7-2	TRBD2	CASSKGLAGDNEQFF	TGTGCCAGCAGCAAGGGACTAGCGGGAGACAATGAGCAGTTCTTC
TRBJ2-7	many	16	TRBV6-1	TRBD1	CASSDPGQGFSYEQYF	TGTGCCAGCAGTGACCCGGGACAGGGGTTTTCCTACGAGCAGTACTTC
TRBJ1-5	NA	15	TRBV12-5	NA	CASGPTTGRDQPQHF	TGTGCTAGTGGTCCCACTACCGGCAGGGATCAGCCCCAGCATTTT
TRBJ2-3	NA	17	TRBV5-1	NA	CASSLARRYRYTDTQYF	TGCGCCAGCAGCTTGGCCCGAAGATACCGGTATACAGATACGCAGTATTTT
TRBJ2-1	NA	12	TRBV10-2	NA	CASSESFRGQFF	TGCGCCAGCAGTGAGTCGTTCAGGGGGCAGTTCTTC
TRBJ1-5	NA	15	TRBV6-1	NA	CASSEGTLSNQPQHF	TGTGCCAGCAGTGAAGGTACACTTAGCAATCAGCCCCAGCATTTT
TRBJ2-3	NA	14	TRBV2	TRBD1	CASSRDRSTDTQYF	TGTGCCAGCAGTCGGGACAGGAGCACAGATACGCAGTATTTT
TRBJ2-7	NA	12	TRBV29-1	NA	CSVGAGTYEQYF	TGCAGCGTTGGGGCCGGGACCTACGAGCAGTACTTC
TRBJ1-1	NA	13	TRBV12-3/TRBV12-4	TRBD1	CASGGQVNTEAFF	TGTGCCAGCGGAGGACAGGTGAACACTGAAGCTTTCTTT
TRBJ1-3	NA	14	TRBV15	NA	CATSRAGAGNTIYF	TGTGCCACCAGCAGAGCAGGGGCTGGAAACACCATATATTTT
TRBJ2-7	few	16	TRBV28	TRBD1	CASSRAGTGGSYEQYF	TGTGCCAGCAGTAGGGCCGGGACAGGGGGCTCCTACGAGCAGTACTTC
TRBJ1-5	NA	13	TRBV7-9	NA	CASSSYSNQPQHF	TGTGCCAGCAGCTCTTATAGCAATCAGCCCCAGCATTTT
TRBJ1-1	NA	11	TRBV23-1	NA	CASSRTVKAFF	TGCGCCAGCAGTCGAACAGTAAAAGCTTTCTTT
TRBJ1-5	NA	14	TRBV25-1	NA	CASGDRASFQPQHF	TGTGCCAGCGGAGACCGGGCCAGCTTTCAGCCCCAGCATTTT
TRBJ2-3	NA	13	TRBV7-2	NA	CASSAARTDTQYF	TGTGCCAGCAGCGCAGCCCGCACAGATACGCAGTATTTT
TRBJ1-1	NA	12	TRBV11-2	NA	CASSLTWTEAFF	TGTGCCAGCAGCCTGACGTGGACTGAAGCTTTCTTT
TRBJ1-2	NA	13	TRBV5-6	NA	CASSLPDGSGYTF	TGTGCCAGCAGCTTACCGGACGGATCTGGCTACACCTTC
TRBJ1-2	NA	12	TRBV29-1	TRBD1	CSVERGPYGYTF	TGCAGCGTTGAAAGGGGGCCCTATGGCTACACCTTC
TRBJ2-1	NA	15	TRBV30	TRBD2	CAWSVSGRGRNEQFF	TGTGCCTGGAGTGTGTCCGGGAGGGGGAGAAATGAGCAGTTCTTC
TRBJ2-1	NA	14	TRBV11-2	NA	CASSLGGRKDEQFF	TGTGCCAGCAGCTTAGGGGGTAGGAAGGATGAGCAGTTCTTC
TRBJ1-3	NA	14	TRBV5-1	TRBD1	CASSQGQPGNTIYF	TGCGCCAGCAGCCAGGGACAGCCGGGAAACACCATATATTTT
TRBJ2-2	NA	19	TRBV21-1	NA	CASSKVRGVDKANTGELFF	TGTGCCAGCAGCAAAGTACGGGGGGTGGACAAGGCGAACACCGGGGAGCTGTTTTTT
TRBJ1-4	NA	16	TRBV6-5	TRBD1	CASSFTGTGPREKLFF	TGTGCCAGCAGTTTCACCGGGACAGGGCCGAGGGAAAAACTGTTTTTT
TRBJ1-3	NA	13	TRBV11-2	NA	CASSLEPGNTIYF	TGTGCCAGCAGCTTGGAACCTGGAAACACCATATATTTT
TRBJ1-6	NA	11	TRBV28	NA	CASGQNSPLHF	TGTGCCAGCGGCCAGAATTCACCCCTCCACTTT
TRBJ2-3	NA	13	TRBV5-6	TRBD1	CASSLTGGDTQYF	TGTGCCAGCAGCCTCACAGGGGGAGATACGCAGTATTTT
TRBJ2-2	once	14	TRBV2	NA	CASQDRRGTGELFF	TGTGCCAGCCAGGACAGAAGGGGGACCGGGGAGCTGTTTTTT